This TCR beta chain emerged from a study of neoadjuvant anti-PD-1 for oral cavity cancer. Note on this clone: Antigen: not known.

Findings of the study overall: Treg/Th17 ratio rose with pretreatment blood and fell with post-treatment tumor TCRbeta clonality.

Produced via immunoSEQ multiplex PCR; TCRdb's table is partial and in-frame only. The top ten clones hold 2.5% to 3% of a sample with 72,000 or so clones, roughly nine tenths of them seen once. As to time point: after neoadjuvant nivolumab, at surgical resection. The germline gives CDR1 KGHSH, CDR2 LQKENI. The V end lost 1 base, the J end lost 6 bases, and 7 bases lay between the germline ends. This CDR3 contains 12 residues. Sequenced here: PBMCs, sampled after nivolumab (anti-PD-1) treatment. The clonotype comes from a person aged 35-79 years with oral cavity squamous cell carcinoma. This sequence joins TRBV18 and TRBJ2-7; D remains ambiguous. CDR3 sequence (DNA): TGTGCCAGCTCACCACAGGGCCTCGAGCAGTACTTC. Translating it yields CASSPQGLEQYF. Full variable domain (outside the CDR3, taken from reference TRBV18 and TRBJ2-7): NAGVMQNPRHLVRRRGQEARLRCSPMKGHSHVYWYRQLPEEGLKFMVYLQKENIIDESGMPKERFSAEFPKEGPSILRIQQVVRGDSAAYFCASSPQGLEQYFGPGTRLTVT.